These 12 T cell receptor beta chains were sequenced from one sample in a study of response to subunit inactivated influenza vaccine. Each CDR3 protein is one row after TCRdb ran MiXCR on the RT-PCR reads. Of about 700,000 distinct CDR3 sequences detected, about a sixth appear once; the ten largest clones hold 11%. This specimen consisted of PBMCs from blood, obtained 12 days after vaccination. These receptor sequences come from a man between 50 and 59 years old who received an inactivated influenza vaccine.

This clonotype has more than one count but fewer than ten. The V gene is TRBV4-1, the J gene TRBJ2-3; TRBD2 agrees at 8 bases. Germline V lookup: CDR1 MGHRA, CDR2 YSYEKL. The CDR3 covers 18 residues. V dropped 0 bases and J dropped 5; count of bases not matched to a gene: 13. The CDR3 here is CASSQDSGPGLVIDTQYF. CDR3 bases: TGCGCCAGCAGCCAAGATTCAGGGCCGGGACTAGTCATAGATACGCAGTATTTT.

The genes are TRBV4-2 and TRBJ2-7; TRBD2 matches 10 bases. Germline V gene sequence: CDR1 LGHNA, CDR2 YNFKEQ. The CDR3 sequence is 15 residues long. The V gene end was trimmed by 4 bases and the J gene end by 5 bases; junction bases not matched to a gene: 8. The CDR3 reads CASSRELAGRNEQYF. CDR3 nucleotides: TGTGCCAGCAGCCGCGAACTAGCGGGACGCAACGAGCAGTACTTC.

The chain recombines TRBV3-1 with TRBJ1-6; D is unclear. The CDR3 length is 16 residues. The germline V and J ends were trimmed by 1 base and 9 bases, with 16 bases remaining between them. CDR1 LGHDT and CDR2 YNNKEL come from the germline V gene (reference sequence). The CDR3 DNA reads TGTGCCAGCAGCCAAGTCGGACCTCCTCGGGGTTCACCCCTCCACTTT. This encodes CASSQVGPPRGSPLHF. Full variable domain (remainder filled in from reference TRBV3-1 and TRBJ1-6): DTAVSQTPKYLVTQMGNDKSIKCEQNLGHDTMYWYKQDSKKFLKIMFSYNNKELIINETVPNRFSPKSPDKAHLNLHINSLELGDSAVYFCASSQVGPPRGSPLHFGNGTRLTVT.

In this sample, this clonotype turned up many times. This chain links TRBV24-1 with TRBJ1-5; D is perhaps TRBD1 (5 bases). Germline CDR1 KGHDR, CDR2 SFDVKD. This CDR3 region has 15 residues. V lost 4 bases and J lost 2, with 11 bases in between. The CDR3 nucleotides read TGTGCCACCAGTGAAGGGGTATATGGCAATCAGCCCCAGCATTTT. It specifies CATSEGVYGNQPQHF.

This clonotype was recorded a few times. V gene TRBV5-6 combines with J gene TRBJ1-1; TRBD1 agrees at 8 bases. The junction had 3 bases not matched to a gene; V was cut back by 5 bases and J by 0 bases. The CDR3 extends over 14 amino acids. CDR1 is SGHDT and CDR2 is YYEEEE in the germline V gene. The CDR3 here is CASRTQGVNTEAFF. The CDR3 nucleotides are TGTGCCAGCAGAACACAGGGGGTGAACACTGAAGCTTTCTTT.

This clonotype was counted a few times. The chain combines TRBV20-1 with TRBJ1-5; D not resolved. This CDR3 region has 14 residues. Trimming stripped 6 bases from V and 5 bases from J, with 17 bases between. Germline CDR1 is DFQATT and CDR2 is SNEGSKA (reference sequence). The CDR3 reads CSATGEPRHQPQHF. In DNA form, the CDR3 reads TGCAGTGCGACGGGAGAGCCTCGGCATCAGCCCCAGCATTTT.

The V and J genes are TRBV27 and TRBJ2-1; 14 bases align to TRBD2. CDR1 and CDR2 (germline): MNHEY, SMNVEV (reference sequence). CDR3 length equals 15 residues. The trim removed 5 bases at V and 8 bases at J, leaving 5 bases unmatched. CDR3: CASSPPGLAGDEQFF. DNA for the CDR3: TGTGCCAGCAGTCCCCCGGGACTAGCGGGAGATGAGCAGTTCTTC.

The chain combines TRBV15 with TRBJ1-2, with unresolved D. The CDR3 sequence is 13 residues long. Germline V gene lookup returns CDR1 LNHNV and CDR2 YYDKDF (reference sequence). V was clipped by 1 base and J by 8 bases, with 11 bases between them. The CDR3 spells CATSRATNTGYTF. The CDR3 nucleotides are TGTGCCACCAGCAGAGCCACAAACACGGGCTACACCTTC. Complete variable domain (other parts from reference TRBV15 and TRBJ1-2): DAMVIQNPRYQVTQFGKPVTLSCSQTLNHNVMYWYQQKSSQAPKLLFHYYDKDFNNEADTPDNFQSRRPNTSFCFLDIRSPGLGDTAMYLCATSRATNTGYTFGSGTRLTVV.

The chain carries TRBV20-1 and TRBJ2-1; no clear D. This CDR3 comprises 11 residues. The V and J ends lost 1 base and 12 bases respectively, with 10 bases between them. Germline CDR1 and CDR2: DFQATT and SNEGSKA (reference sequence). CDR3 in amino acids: CSARAEKGQFF. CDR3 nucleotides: TGCAGTGCTAGAGCGGAAAAGGGGCAGTTCTTC.

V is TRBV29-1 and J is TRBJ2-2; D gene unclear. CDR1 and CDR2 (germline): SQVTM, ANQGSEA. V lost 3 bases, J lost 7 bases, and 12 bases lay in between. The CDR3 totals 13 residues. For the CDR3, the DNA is TGCAGCGTTGATAGTGGTGGTGACGGGGAGCTGTTTTTT. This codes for CSVDSGGDGELFF.

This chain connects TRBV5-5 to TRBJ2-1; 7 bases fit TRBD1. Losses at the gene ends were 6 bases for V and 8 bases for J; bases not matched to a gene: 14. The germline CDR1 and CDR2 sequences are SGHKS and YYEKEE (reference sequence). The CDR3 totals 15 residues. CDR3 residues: CASNHLITGVDEQFF. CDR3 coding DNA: TGTGCCAGCAACCACCTTATTACAGGGGTGGATGAGCAGTTCTTC.

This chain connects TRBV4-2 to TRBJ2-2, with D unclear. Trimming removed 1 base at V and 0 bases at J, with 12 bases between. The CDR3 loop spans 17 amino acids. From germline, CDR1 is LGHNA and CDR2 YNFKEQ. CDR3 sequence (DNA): TGTGCCAGCAGCCAAGTACAAAGGAGAGCGAACACCGGGGAGCTGTTTTTT. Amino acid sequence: CASSQVQRRANTGELFF.